This T cell receptor beta chain was obtained from a study of T cells after yellow fever vaccination (dated by TCRdb to the late 2010s). As for the study more broadly: The SMART-Seq v4 Ultra Low Input RNA kit was used to prepare libraries from fractions with low cell numbers. Bulk PBMC replicates and cell subsets were isolated from blood drawn at multiple timepoints before and after both primary and secondary immunization. Two healthy male donors made up the cohort, one aged 18 to 29 years and the other aged 30 to 40 years. To follow T-cell clones before and after primary and booster YFV17D yellow fever vaccination, bulk TCR alpha and beta repertoires were sequenced over time. The study at large found these results: Compared with the primary T-cell response, the secondary T-cell response was weaker but faster, peaking on day 5 rather than day 15. Most clones expanded after primary vaccination were re-detected after the booster (almost 98% of CD4 and roughly 85% of CD8), suggesting broad memory maintenance. A small fraction of clonotypes appeared in both the CD4 and CD8 compartments, likely as a result of convergent recombination. Computational filtering was required because FACS-sorted repertoires could contain abundant contaminating clonotypes from the bulk population. The study included only a couple of donors, which limits how far the findings can be generalized.

TCRdb records Illumina NovaSeq 6000 as the sequencer. Synthesis of TCR cDNA relied on 5'RACE template switching, a step that introduced a universal primer site along with unique molecular identifiers. cDNA synthesis was primed from both the TCR alpha and TCR beta constant segments. Library amplification used two PCR steps, and the second PCR step added sample barcodes and sequencing adapters. Sequencing of libraries was performed on Illumina HiSeq 2500 (2x100 bp) or NovaSeq (2x150 bp). Per the source publication's procedure: Demultiplexing of reads and collapsing into UMI consensus sequences were performed with MIGEC, and V(D)J alignment was carried out with MiXCR. Vaccine-responding clonotypes were identified with edgeR using replicate PBMC samples, with FDR below 0.01 and a log2 fold change above 5 up to day 15 being required. CD4 or CD8 identity was assigned to each bulk clonotype according to whether the clonotype was present at higher abundance in the sequenced CD4 repertoire or the sequenced CD8 repertoire. TCRdb applied fastp at Q25 and MiXCR to the public reads, then kept only in-frame beta chains. Under each unique CDR3 protein, matching rows form one entry showing the most common genes and DNA. The V and J calls and clone size are TCRdb's, not the authors'. The sample table records around 310,000 distinct CDR3 sequences; 4% to 5.5% of these occur just once. The top ten hold 15% to 20% of the sample.

This clonotype was observed a handful of times. The target of this receptor is not known. No base qualities exist here, and no much larger clone lies one base off it. From the cysteine up to the valine, the CDR3 has a length of 15 residues. The retained sequence is limited to the CDR3, 45 bases, with the frame set at the first base. Germline trimming amounts to 6 bases on V and 3 bases on J, with 11 as the count of junction bases outside the gene matches. Per the germline V gene (reference sequence), DFQATT is the CDR1 and SNEGSKA is the CDR2. Sample treatment or condition, as interpreted from the label and publication: live attenuated yellow fever vaccine strain. At each blood-draw timepoint, two biological replicates of bulk PBMCs were collected. A standard Ficoll-Paque protocol was used to isolate PBMCs from peripheral blood. TriZol was used to extract RNA from bulk PBMCs, CD4 and CD8 fractions, and dextramer-positive and dextramer-negative fractions.

The rearranged segments are TRBV20-1 and TRBJ2-7; 10 bases in between match TRBD1. The sample consisted of PBMCs, taken 15 days after the yellow fever booster vaccination. The source of this sequence is a young man who received the YFV17D yellow fever vaccine. The DNA sequence follows: TGCAGTGCCCCAACCCCGGGACAGGGGATCTACGAGCAGTACGTC. The encoded protein is CSAPTPGQGIYEQYV.